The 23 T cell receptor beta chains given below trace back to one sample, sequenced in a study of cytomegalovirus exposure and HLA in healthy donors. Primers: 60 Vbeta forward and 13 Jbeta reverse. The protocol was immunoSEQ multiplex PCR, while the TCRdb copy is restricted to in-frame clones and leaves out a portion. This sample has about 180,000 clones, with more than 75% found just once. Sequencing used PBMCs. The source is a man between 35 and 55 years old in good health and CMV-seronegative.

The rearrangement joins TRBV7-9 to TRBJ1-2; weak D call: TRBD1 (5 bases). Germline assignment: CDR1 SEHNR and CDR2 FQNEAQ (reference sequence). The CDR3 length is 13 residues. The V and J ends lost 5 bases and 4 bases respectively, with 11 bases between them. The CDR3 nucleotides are TGTGCCAGCAGCCCAACTGACAGCTATGGCTACACCTTC. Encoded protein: CASSPTDSYGYTF.

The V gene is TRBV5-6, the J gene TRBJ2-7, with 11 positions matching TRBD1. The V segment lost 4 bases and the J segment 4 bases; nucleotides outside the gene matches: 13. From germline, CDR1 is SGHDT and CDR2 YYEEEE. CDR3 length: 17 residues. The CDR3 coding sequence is TGTGCCAGCAGCCGCAGAATTCGGGACAGGGGGTTGTACGAGCAGTACTTC. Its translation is CASSRRIRDRGLYEQYF.

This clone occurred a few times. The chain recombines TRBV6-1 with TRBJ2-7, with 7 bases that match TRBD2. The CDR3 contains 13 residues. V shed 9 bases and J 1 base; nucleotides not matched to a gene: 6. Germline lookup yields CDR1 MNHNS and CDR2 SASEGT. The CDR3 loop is CASTLAQSYEQYF. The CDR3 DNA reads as TGTGCCAGTACACTAGCGCAGTCCTACGAGCAGTACTTC.

The CDR3 region is CAISDPTSFYEQYF. CDR3 in DNA: TGTGCCATCAGTGACCCGACTAGCTTCTACGAGCAGTACTTC. This sequence joins TRBV10-3 and TRBJ2-7, with 7 bases matching TRBD2. Germline loops: CDR1 ENHRY, CDR2 SYGVKD. Germline trimming cut 3 bases from V and 3 bases from J; bases unmatched to any gene: 5. The CDR3 has 14 amino acids.

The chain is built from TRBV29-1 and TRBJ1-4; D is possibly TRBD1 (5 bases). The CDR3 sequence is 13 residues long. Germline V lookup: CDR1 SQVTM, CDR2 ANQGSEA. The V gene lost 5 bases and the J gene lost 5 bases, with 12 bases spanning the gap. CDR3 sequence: CSVHTGPNEKLFF. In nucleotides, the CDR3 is TGCAGCGTTCACACAGGACCGAATGAAAAACTGTTTTTT.

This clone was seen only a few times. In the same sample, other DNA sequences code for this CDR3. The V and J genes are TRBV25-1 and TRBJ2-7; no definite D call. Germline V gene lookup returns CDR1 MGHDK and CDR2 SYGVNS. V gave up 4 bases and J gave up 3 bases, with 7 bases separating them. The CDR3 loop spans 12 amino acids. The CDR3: CASSGQVYEQYF. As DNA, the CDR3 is TGTGCCAGCAGTGGGCAAGTCTACGAGCAGTACTTC.

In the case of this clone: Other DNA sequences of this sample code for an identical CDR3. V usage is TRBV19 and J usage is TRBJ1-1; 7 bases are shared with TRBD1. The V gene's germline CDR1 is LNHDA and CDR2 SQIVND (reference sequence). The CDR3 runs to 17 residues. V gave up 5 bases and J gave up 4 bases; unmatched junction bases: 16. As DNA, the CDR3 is TGTGCCAGTAGTTTCCCCGGACAGGTTTTTCGAGGCACTGAAGCTTTCTTT. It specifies CASSFPGQVFRGTEAFF.

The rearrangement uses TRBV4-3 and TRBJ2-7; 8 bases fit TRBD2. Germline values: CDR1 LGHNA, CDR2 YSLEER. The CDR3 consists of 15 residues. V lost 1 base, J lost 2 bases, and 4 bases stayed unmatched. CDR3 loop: CASSQATSAAYEQYF. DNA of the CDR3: TGCGCCAGCAGCCAAGCGACTAGCGCCGCCTACGAGCAGTACTTC.

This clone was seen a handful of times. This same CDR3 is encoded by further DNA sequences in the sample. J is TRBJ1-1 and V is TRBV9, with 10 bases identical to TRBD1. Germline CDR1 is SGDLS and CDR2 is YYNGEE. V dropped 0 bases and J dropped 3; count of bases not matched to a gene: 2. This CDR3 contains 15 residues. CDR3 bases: TGTGCCAGCAGCGTAGTAGGACAGGGGGACACTGAAGCTTTCTTT. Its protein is CASSVVGQGDTEAFF.

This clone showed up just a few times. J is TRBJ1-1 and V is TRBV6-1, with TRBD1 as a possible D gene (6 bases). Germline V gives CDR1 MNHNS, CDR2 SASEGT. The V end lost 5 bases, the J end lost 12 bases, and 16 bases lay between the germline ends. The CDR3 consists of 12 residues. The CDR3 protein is CASSPEGTMTFF. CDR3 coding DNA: TGTGCCAGCAGTCCAGAGGGGACAATGACTTTCTTT.

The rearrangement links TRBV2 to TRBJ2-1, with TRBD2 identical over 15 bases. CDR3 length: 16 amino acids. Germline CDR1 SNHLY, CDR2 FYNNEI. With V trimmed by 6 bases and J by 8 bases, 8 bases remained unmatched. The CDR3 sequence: CASREGLAGGIYEQFF. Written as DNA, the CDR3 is TGTGCCAGCAGAGAGGGACTAGCGGGGGGAATCTATGAGCAGTTCTTC.

CDR3 coding DNA: TGTGCCAGCAGCCCCGGACAGGGCCCTTCGGGCGGCTACACCTTC. Residues: CASSPGQGPSGGYTF. The genes are TRBV7-2 and TRBJ1-2, with 8 positions matching TRBD1. The V and J ends lost 5 bases and 8 bases, in that order; junction bases with no gene match: 13. Germline V gives CDR1 SGHTA, CDR2 FQGNSA. The CDR3 has 15 amino acids.

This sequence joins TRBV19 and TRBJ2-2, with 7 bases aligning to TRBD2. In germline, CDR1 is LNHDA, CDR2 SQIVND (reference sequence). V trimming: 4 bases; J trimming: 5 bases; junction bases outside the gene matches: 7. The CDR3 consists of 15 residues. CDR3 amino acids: CASSTPGGRTGELFF. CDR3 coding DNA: TGTGCCAGTAGTACCCCGGGGGGTCGGACCGGGGAGCTGTTTTTT.

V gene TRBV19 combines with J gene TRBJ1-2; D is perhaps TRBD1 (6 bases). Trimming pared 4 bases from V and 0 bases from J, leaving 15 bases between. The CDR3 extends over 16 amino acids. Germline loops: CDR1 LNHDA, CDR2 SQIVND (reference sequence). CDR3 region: CASSSGQKHTNYGYTF. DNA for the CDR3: TGTGCCAGTAGTAGCGGACAGAAACATACTAACTATGGCTACACCTTC.

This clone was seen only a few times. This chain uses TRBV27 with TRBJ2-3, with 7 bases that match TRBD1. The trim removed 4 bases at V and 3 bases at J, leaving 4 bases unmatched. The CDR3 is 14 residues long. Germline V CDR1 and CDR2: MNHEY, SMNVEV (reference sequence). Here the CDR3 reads CASSWAGGTDTQYF. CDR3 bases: TGTGCCAGCAGTTGGGCAGGGGGAACAGATACGCAGTATTTT.

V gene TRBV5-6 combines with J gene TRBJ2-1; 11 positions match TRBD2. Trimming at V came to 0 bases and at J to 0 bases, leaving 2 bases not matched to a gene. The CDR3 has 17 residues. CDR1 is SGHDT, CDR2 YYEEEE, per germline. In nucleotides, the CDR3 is TGTGCCAGCAGCTTGGTGGGACTAGCGGTCTCCTACAATGAGCAGTTCTTC. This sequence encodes CASSLVGLAVSYNEQFF. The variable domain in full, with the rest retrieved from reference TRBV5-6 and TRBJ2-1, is DAGVTQSPTHLIKTRGQQVTLRCSPKSGHDTVSWYQQALGQGPQFIFQYYEEEERQRGNFPDRFSGHQFPNYSSELNVNALLLGDSALYLCASSLVGLAVSYNEQFFGPGTRLTVL.

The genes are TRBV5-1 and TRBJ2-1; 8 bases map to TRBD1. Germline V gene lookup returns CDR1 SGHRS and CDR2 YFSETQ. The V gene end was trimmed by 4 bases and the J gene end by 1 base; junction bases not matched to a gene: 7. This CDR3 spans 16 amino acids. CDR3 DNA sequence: TGCGCCAGCAGCCCTGGGACAGGTGGGTCCTACAATGAGCAGTTCTTC. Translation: CASSPGTGGSYNEQFF. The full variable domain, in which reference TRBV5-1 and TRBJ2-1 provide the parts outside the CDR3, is KAGVTQTPRYLIKTRGQQVTLSCSPISGHRSVSWYQQTPGQGLQFLFEYFSETQRNKGNFPGRFSGRQFSNSRSEMNVSTLELGDSALYLCASSPGTGGSYNEQFFGPGTRLTVL.

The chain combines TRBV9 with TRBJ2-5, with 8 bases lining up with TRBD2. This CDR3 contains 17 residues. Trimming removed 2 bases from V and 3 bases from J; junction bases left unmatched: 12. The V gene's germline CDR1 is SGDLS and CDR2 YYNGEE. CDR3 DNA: TGTGCCAGCAGCGTTTCTAGCGGGCGGGGCCCTGAAGAGACCCAGTACTTC. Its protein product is CASSVSSGRGPEETQYF.

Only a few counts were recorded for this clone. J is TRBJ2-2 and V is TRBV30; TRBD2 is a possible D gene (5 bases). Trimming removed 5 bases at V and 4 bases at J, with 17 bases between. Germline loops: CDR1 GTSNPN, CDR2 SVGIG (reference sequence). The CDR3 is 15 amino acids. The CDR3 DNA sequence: TGTGCCTGGTCCCAGAGGGCTTTACTCACCGGGGAGCTGTTTTTT. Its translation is CAWSQRALLTGELFF.

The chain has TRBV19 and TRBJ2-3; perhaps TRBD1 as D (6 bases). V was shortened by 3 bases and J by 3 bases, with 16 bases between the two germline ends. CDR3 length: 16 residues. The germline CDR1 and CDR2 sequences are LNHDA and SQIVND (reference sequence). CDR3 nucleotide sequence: TGTGCCAGTAGTATCCCCACGACCGGACAGACAGATACGCAGTATTTT. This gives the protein CASSIPTTGQTDTQYF.

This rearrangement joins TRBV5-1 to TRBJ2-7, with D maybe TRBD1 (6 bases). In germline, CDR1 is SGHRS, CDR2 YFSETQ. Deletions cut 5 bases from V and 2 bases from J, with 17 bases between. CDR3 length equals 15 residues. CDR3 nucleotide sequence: TGCGCCAGCAGTAAGGACAGCAAAGCTGCCTACGAGCAGTACTTC. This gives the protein CASSKDSKAAYEQYF.

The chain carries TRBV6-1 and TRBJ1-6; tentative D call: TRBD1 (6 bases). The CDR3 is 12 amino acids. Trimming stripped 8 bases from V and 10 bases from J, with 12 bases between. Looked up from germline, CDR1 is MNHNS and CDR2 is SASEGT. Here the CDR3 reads CASGGFGSPLHF. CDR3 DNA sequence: TGTGCCAGCGGGGGCTTTGGGTCACCCCTCCACTTT.

In nucleotides, the CDR3 is TGTGCCAGCAGTTTAATCTCCGGTCAGCCCCAGCATTTT. Protein product: CASSLISGQPQHF. The V and J genes are TRBV27 and TRBJ1-5; D unresolved. Germline V CDR1 and CDR2: MNHEY, SMNVEV (reference sequence). CDR3 length: 13 amino acids. V was cut by 2 bases and J by 6 bases, with 8 bases left in between.